This TCR beta chain was profiled in a study of CD8 T cells in ankylosing spondylitis. A word on this clonotype: Antigen: not known.

5'-RACE, quantitative and with molecular barcodes, yielded the TCR beta libraries. TCRdb used MiXCR to reprocess the 5' RACE reads, holding one entry per CDR3 protein. The sample consists of around 770,000 distinct CDR3 sequences, over 15% of them appearing once. Study-wide points: Earlier work had already found some motif variants in reactive arthritis synovial fluid and blood. What seemed typical of ankylosing spondylitis blood was a TCR beta motif built from about eight highly homologous variants.

Trimming took 6 bases from V and 6 from J, leaving 15 bases between them. The CDR3 spans 14 residues. Sequenced: blood, either unsorted or a sorted T cell fraction (not recorded which). This clonotype was obtained from a male donor with ankylosing spondylitis. This rearrangement joins TRBV12-3 or TRBV12-4 to TRBJ2-1; D perhaps matches TRBD1 (6 bases). The CDR3 DNA reads as TGTGCCAGCAGACTTTCGGACAGACCCAATGAGCAGTTCTTC. Translated, it gives CASRLSDRPNEQFF.